Ten or more counts support the clone carrying this T cell receptor (beta chain). MiXCR re-clonotyped the PCR reads for TCRdb. The sample shows just over 70,000 clones, roughly 18% of them seen only once. The V and J ends lost 6 bases and 0 bases respectively, with 12 bases between them. CDR1 DFQATT and CDR2 SNEGSKA come from the germline V gene (reference sequence). The CDR3 extends over 15 amino acids. Each patient went into thyroid surgery without having received any treatment. The record originates from a study of metastatic and nonmetastatic thyroid tumors. The chain recombines TRBV20-1 with TRBJ2-6; D is undetermined. Sample: blood. This TCR came from a female donor with papillary thyroid cancer or a benign thyroid nodule (not recorded which). Some clones in this sample may be carry-over from other donors' samples. CDR3 loop: CSAQVGNSGANVLTF. The CDR3, as DNA: TGCAGTGCCCAAGTCGGCAACTCTGGGGCCAACGTCCTGACTTTC.